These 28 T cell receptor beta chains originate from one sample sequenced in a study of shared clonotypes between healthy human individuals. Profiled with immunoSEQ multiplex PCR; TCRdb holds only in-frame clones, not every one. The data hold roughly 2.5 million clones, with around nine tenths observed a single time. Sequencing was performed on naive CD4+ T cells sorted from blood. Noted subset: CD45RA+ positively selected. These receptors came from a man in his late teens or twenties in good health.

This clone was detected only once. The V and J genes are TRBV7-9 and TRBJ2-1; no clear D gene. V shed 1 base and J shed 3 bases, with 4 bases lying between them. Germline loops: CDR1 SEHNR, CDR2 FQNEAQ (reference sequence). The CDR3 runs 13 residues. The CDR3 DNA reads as TGTGCCAGCAGCTTAGAACTCTACAATGAGCAGTTCTTC. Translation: CASSLELYNEQFF.

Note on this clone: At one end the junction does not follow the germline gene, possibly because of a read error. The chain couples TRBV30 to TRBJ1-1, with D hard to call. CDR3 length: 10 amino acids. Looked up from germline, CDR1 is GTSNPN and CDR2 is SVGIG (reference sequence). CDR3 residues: CAWSRSAVHF. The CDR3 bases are TGTGCCTGGAGTAGGAGTGCTGTCCACTTT.

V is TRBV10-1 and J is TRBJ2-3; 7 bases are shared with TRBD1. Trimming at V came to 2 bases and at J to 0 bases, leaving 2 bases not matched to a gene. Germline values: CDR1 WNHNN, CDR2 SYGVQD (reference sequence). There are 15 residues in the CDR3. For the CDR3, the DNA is TGCGCCAGCAGTGAGGGGGGACAGAGCACAGATACGCAGTATTTT. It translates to CASSEGGQSTDTQYF.

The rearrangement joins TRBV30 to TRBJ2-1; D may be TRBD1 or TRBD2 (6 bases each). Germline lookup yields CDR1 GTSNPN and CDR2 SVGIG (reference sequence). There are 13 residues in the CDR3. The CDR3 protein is CALARGAYNEQFF. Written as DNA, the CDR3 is TGTGCATTAGCTAGGGGGGCCTACAATGAGCAGTTCTTC.

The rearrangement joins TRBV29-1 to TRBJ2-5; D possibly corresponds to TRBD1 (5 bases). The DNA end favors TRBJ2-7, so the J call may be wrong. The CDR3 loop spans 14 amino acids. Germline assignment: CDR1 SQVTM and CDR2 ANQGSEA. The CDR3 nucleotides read TGCAGCGCCTCCGACAGATCGAGCTCCTACGAGCAGTACTTC. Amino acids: CSASDRSSSYEQYF.

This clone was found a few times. The CDR3 bases are TGTGCCAGCAGCGTAGGAGGCGGGAGCGCGGATGAGCAGTTCTTC. Amino acids: CASSVGGGSADEQFF. V is TRBV9 and J is TRBJ2-1; TRBD2 matches 7 bases. With V trimmed by 0 bases and J by 8 bases, 8 bases remained unmatched. Germline V gene data show CDR1 as SGDLS and CDR2 as YYNGEE. This CDR3 comprises 15 residues.

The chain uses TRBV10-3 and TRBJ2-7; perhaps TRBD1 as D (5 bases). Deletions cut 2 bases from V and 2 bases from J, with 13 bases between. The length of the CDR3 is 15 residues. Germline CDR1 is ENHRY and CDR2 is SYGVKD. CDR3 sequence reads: CAISERVQGTYEQYF. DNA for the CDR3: TGTGCCATCAGTGAGCGAGTTCAGGGTACCTACGAGCAGTACTTC.

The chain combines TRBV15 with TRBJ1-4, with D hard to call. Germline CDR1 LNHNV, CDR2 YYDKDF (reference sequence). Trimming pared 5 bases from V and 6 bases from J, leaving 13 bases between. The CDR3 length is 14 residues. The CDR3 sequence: CATSGDRLDEKLFF. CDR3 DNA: TGTGCCACCAGCGGCGATCGGCTTGATGAAAAACTGTTTTTT.

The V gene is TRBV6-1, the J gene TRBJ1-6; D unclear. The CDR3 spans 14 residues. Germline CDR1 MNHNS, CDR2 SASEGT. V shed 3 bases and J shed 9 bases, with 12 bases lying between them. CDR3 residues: CASSEGSLTSPLHF. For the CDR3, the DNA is TGTGCCAGCAGTGAGGGCTCACTCACTTCACCCCTCCACTTT.

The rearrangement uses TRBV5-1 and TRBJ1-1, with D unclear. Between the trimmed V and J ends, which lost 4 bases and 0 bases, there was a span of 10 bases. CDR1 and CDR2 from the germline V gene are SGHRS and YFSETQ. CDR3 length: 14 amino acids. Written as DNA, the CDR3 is TGCGCCAGCAGCCCACTGGTAGTGAACACTGAAGCTTTCTTT. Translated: CASSPLVVNTEAFF.

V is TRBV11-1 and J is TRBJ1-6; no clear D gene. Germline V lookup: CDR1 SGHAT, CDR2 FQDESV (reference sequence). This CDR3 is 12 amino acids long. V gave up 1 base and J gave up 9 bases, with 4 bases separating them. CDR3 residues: CASSLETSPLHF. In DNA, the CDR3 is TGTGCCAGCAGCTTAGAAACTTCACCCCTCCACTTT.

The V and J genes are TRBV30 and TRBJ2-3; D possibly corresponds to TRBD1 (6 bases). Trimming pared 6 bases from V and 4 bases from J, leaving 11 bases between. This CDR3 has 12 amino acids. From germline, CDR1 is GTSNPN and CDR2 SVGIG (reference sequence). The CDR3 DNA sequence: TGTGCCTGTTCAGGGGCAGCAGATACGCAGTATTTT. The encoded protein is CACSGAADTQYF.

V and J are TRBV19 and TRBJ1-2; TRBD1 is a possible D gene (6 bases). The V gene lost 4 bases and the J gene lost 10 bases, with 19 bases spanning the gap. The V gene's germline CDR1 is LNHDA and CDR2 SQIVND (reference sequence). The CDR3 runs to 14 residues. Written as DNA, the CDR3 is TGTGCCAGTAGTAAGGAAAGGGGGTTGCGACACTACACCTTC. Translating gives CASSKERGLRHYTF.

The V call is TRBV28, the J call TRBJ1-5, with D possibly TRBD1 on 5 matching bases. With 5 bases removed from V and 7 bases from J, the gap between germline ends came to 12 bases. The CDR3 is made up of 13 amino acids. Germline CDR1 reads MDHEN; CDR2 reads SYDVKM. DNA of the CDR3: TGTGCCAGCAGTCCGGGGGAGAGGCAGCCCCAGCATTTT. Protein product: CASSPGERQPQHF. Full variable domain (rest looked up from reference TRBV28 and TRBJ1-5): DVKVTQSSRYLVKRTGEKVFLECVQDMDHENMFWYRQDPGLGLRLIYFSYDVKMKEKGDIPEGYSVSREKKERFSLILESASTNQTSMYLCASSPGERQPQHFGDGTRLSIL.

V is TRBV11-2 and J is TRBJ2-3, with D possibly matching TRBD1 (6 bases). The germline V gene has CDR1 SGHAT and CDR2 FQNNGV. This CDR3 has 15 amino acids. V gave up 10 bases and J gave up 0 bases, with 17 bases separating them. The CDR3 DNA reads TGTGCCACCGCGCGGTGGGGGCAGAGCACAGATACGCAGTATTTT. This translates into CATARWGQSTDTQYF.

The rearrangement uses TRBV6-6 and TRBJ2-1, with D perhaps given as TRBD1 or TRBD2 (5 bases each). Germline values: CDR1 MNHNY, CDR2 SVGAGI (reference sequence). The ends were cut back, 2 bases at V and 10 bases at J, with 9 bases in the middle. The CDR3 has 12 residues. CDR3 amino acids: CASSYEGLEQFF. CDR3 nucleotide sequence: TGTGCCAGCAGTTACGAGGGGTTAGAGCAGTTCTTC.

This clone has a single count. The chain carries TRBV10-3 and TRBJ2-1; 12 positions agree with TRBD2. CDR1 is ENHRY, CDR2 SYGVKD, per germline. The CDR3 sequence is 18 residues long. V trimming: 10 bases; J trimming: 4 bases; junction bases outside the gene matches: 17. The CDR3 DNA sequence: TGTGCCACCAGACCGGGACTAGCGGGCTTATCCCCTTACAATGAGCAGTTCTTC. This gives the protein CATRPGLAGLSPYNEQFF.

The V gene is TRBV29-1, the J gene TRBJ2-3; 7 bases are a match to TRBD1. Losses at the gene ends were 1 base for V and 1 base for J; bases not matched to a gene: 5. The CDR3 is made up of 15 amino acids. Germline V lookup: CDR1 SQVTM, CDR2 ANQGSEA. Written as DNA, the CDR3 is TGCAGCGTTGAAGGACTGACAGGGCGCACAGATACGCAGTATTTT. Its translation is CSVEGLTGRTDTQYF.

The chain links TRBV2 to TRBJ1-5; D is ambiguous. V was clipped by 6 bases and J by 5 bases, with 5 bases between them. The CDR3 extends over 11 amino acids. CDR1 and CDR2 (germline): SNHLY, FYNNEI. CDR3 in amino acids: CASRVDQPQHF. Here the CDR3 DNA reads TGTGCCAGCAGGGTTGATCAGCCCCAGCATTTT.

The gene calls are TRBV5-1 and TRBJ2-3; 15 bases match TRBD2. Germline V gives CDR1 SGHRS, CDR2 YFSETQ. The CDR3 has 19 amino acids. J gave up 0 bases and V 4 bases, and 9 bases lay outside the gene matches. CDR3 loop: CASSKGLAGGLTSTDTQYF. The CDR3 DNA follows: TGCGCCAGCAGCAAGGGACTAGCGGGGGGCCTCACTAGCACAGATACGCAGTATTTT.

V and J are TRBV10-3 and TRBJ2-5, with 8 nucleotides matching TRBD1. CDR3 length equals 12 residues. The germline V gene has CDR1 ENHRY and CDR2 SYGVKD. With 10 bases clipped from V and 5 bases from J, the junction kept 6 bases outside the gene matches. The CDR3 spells CATGQGLETQYF. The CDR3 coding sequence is TGTGCCACCGGACAGGGTCTGGAGACCCAGTACTTC.

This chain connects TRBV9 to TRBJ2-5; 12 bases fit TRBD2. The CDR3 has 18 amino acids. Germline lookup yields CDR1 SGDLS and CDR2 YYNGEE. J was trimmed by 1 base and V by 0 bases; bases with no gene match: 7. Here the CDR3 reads CASSVGGTSGRSQETQYF. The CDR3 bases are TGTGCCAGCAGCGTAGGCGGGACTAGCGGGCGAAGCCAAGAGACCCAGTACTTC.

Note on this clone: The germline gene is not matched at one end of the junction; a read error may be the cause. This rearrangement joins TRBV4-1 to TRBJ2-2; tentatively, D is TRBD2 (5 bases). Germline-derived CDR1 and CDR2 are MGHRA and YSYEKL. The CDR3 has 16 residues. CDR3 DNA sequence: TGCGCCAGCAGCAAAGATTATACGGGAAACACCGGGGAGCTGTTTTTT. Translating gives CASSKDYTGNTGELFF.

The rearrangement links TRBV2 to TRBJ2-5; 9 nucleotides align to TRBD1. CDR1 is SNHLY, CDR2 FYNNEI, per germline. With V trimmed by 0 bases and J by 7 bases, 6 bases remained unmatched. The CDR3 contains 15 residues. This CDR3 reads CASSEAGQGVGTQYF. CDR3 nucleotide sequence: TGTGCCAGCAGTGAAGCGGGACAGGGAGTGGGGACCCAGTACTTC.

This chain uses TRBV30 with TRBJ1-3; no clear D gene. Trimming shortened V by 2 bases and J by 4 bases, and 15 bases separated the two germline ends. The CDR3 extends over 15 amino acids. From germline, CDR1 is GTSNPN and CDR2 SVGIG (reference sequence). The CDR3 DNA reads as TGTGCCTGGAGTACGGGTCTCAAGTCGGGAAACACCATATATTTT. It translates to CAWSTGLKSGNTIYF.

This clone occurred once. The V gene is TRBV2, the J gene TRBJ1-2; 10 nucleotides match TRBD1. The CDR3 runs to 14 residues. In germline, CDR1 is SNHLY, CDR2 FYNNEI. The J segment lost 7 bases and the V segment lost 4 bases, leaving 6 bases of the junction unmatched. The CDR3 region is CASSATGQGVGYTF. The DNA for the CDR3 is TGTGCCAGCAGTGCCACAGGACAGGGGGTTGGCTACACCTTC.

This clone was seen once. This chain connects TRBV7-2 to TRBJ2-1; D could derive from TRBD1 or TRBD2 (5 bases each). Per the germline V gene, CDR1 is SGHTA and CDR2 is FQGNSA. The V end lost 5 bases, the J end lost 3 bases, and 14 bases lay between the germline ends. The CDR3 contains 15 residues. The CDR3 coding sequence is TGTGCCAGCAGCCGTGGAGGCAGGGTCTACAATGAGCAGTTCTTC. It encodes CASSRGGRVYNEQFF.

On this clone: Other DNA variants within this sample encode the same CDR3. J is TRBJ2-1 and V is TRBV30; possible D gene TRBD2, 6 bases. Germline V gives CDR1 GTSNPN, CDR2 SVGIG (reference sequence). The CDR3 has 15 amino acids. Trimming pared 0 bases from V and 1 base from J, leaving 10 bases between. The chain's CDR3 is CAWSVRAGSYNEQFF. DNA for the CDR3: TGTGCCTGGAGTGTAAGGGCGGGATCCTACAATGAGCAGTTCTTC.